The 21 T cell receptor beta chains presented below share a single source sample, sequenced in a study of T cells in tumors after PD-1 blockade. The assay was immunoSEQ multiplex PCR, and TCRdb's table has in-frame clones only and misses some. Of 55,000 to 70,000 clones in the sample, about 80% were seen once. Sequenced material: PBMCs, taken before anti-PD-1 treatment. The receptors originated from a human donor with basal cell carcinoma.

V gene TRBV20-1 combines with J gene TRBJ1-5; D remains ambiguous. The length of the CDR3 is 15 residues. Germline V gives CDR1 DFQATT, CDR2 SNEGSKA (reference sequence). V was shortened by 3 bases and J by 3 bases, with 15 bases between the two germline ends. The CDR3 sequence is CSASSRLTLNQPQHF. CDR3 DNA: TGCAGTGCTAGTAGCAGGCTAACTCTCAATCAGCCCCAGCATTTT.

The J gene is TRBJ2-5, the V gene TRBV6-5; 9 bases agree with TRBD2. This CDR3 spans 14 amino acids. The germline V gene has CDR1 MNHEY and CDR2 SVGAGI. Unmatched junction bases numbered 1, after V lost 2 bases and J lost 3 bases. The CDR3 region is CASSYERGEETQYF. CDR3 DNA sequence: TGTGCCAGCAGTTACGAGCGGGGGGAAGAGACCCAGTACTTC.

This clone came up a few times. The V and J genes are TRBV5-1 and TRBJ2-3; the match to TRBD1 covers 9 bases. The junction had 5 bases not matched to a gene; V was cut back by 6 bases and J by 3 bases. This CDR3 region has 14 residues. Germline loops: CDR1 SGHRS, CDR2 YFSETQ. CDR3 amino acids: CASTSGTGTDTQYF. CDR3 nucleotides: TGCGCCAGCACTTCCGGGACAGGGACAGATACGCAGTATTTT.

This chain joins TRBV5-6 and TRBJ1-1; 7 bases fit TRBD1. The CDR3 covers 14 residues. Per the germline V gene, CDR1 is SGHDT and CDR2 is YYEEEE. The ends lost 4 bases at V and 1 base at J; junction bases unmatched: 4. CDR3 amino acids: CASSGDSPNTEAFF. The CDR3 bases are TGTGCCAGCAGCGGGGACAGCCCGAACACTGAAGCTTTCTTT. Complete variable domain (other parts from reference TRBV5-6 and TRBJ1-1): DAGVTQSPTHLIKTRGQQVTLRCSPKSGHDTVSWYQQALGQGPQFIFQYYEEEERQRGNFPDRFSGHQFPNYSSELNVNALLLGDSALYLCASSGDSPNTEAFFGQGTRLTVV.

The CDR3 DNA sequence: TGTGCCTGGAGTGAGGACAGTCATAGCAATCAGCCCCAGCATTTT. It is translated as CAWSEDSHSNQPQHF. This chain connects TRBV30 to TRBJ1-5; TRBD1 might be the D (6 bases). The CDR3 is 15 amino acids. V gave up 1 base and J gave up 0 bases, with 10 bases separating them. CDR1 and CDR2 from the germline V gene are GTSNPN and SVGIG (reference sequence).

The CDR3 here is CASSPGTYEQYF. The CDR3 DNA sequence: TGTGCCAGCAGTCCAGGGACCTACGAGCAGTACTTC. This chain joins TRBV12-3 or TRBV12-4 and TRBJ2-7, with a weak D call TRBD1 (5 bases). V lost 5 bases and J 2 bases, leaving 7 bases between the germline ends. This CDR3 is 12 amino acids long.

The chain has TRBV5-1 and TRBJ2-5; 8 nucleotides line up with TRBD1. Germline values: CDR1 SGHRS, CDR2 YFSETQ. The V gene end was trimmed by 3 bases and the J gene end by 5 bases; junction bases not matched to a gene: 6. The CDR3 length is 14 residues. The CDR3, as DNA: TGCGCCAGCAGCTCGACAGGGGTAGGGGAGACCCAGTACTTC. It encodes CASSSTGVGETQYF.

The chain joins TRBV9 to TRBJ1-2; possible D gene TRBD1, 5 bases. V shed 0 bases and J shed 8 bases, with 23 bases lying between them. Germline values: CDR1 SGDLS, CDR2 YYNGEE. The CDR3 consists of 17 residues. The CDR3 sequence is CASSVARAGGRGDGYTF. The CDR3 DNA sequence: TGTGCCAGCAGCGTAGCCCGAGCGGGGGGACGGGGAGACGGCTACACCTTC.

CDR3 amino acids: CASSGLRGLETQYF. In DNA, the CDR3 is TGTGCCAGCAGTGGTTTGCGGGGTCTAGAGACCCAGTACTTC. V and J are TRBV2 and TRBJ2-5; TRBD2 might be the D (6 bases). Per the germline V gene, CDR1 is SNHLY and CDR2 is FYNNEI. CDR3 size: 14 residues. Trimming pared 4 bases from V and 4 bases from J, leaving 13 bases between.

The CDR3 reads CASSQGVMSQPQHF. CDR3 nucleotides: TGTGCCAGCAGCCAAGGAGTCATGAGTCAGCCCCAGCATTTT. This chain links TRBV3-1 (or the pseudogene TRBV3-2) with TRBJ1-5; D remains unclear. Per the germline V gene, CDR1 is LGHDT and CDR2 is YNNKEL (reference sequence). The CDR3 has 14 residues. V was clipped by 1 base and J by 6 bases, with 10 bases between them.

This clone showed up just a few times. Other DNA sequences from this sample encode an identical CDR3 as well. This rearrangement joins TRBV2 to TRBJ2-3; 7 bases map to TRBD1. After removal of 4 bases from V and 0 bases from J, the junction contained 4 bases not matched to a gene. CDR3 size: 15 residues. CDR1 and CDR2 from the germline V gene are SNHLY and FYNNEI. The CDR3 region has the DNA TGTGCCAGCAGTGGGGGGACAGCTAGCACAGATACGCAGTATTTT. It is translated as CASSGGTASTDTQYF.

The gene calls are TRBV27 and TRBJ1-6; the D gene is possibly TRBD1 (6 bases). In germline, CDR1 is MNHEY, CDR2 SMNVEV (reference sequence). Trimming left V 9 bases short and J 0 bases short, with 9 bases between. The CDR3 extends over 14 amino acids. CDR3 sequence (DNA): TGTGCCAGTAGGGGGAGCTCCTATAATTCACCCCTCCACTTT. It is translated as CASRGSSYNSPLHF.

The chain links TRBV29-1 to TRBJ2-7; D uncertain. CDR3 length: 14 residues. CDR1 and CDR2 (germline): SQVTM, ANQGSEA. V was cut by 4 bases and J by 3 bases, with 16 bases left in between. Here the CDR3 DNA reads TGCAGCGTTGTCTGGGCCGAAGAATACTACGAGCAGTACTTC. Encoded protein: CSVVWAEEYYEQYF.

The rearrangement uses TRBV6-6 and TRBJ2-2, with 7 bases identical to TRBD1. The CDR3 runs to 15 residues. The junction had 6 bases not matched to a gene; V was cut back by 4 bases and J by 4 bases. CDR1 MNHNY and CDR2 SVGAGI come from the germline V gene (reference sequence). The CDR3 region is CASSSTGWGTGELFF. In nucleotides, the CDR3 is TGTGCCAGCAGTTCGACAGGGTGGGGCACCGGGGAGCTGTTTTTT.

This rearrangement joins TRBV18 to TRBJ2-2; perhaps D is TRBD1 or TRBD2 (6 bases each). This CDR3 contains 16 residues. CDR1 and CDR2 from the germline V gene are KGHSH and LQKENI. V lost 3 bases and J lost 5, with 16 bases in between. Here the CDR3 DNA reads TGTGCCAGCTCACCCCAACCGGGGGCAGGGACCGGGGAGCTGTTTTTT. Encoded protein: CASSPQPGAGTGELFF.

The V gene is TRBV19, the J gene TRBJ1-6, with 11 bases fitting TRBD1. CDR1 and CDR2 from the germline V gene are LNHDA and SQIVND (reference sequence). With 3 bases clipped from V and 8 bases from J, the junction kept 9 bases outside the gene matches. CDR3 length equals 17 residues. In DNA form, the CDR3 reads TGTGCCAGTAGTATCCTCGGACAGGGGGCTACCTATTCACCCCTCCACTTT. Protein product: CASSILGQGATYSPLHF.

The rearrangement links TRBV12-3 or TRBV12-4 to TRBJ1-1; the D gene is possibly TRBD1 (6 bases). The CDR3 totals 13 residues. Trimming removed 2 bases from V and 7 bases from J, with 11 bases in between. In DNA form, the CDR3 reads TGTGCCAGCAGTTTAAAGACAGGTAGTGAAGCTTTCTTT. It is translated as CASSLKTGSEAFF.

CDR3 sequence (DNA): TGCGCCAGCAGTGAGGACAGGGTCTACGAGCAGTACTTC. As protein: CASSEDRVYEQYF. V is TRBV10-2 and J is TRBJ2-7, with 7 bases aligning to TRBD1. Losses at the gene ends were 2 bases for V and 3 bases for J; bases not matched to a gene: 1. The CDR3 sequence is 13 residues long. Germline V gene sequence: CDR1 WSHSY, CDR2 SAAADI.

The V call is TRBV6-6, the J call TRBJ2-7; D is perhaps TRBD2 (6 bases). The germline gives CDR1 MNHNY, CDR2 SVGAGI (reference sequence). The CDR3 runs 16 residues. V was pared by 8 bases and J by 0 bases, with 20 bases between. DNA for the CDR3: TGTGCCAGCGTATGGTCTACTGGGGGGAACTCCTACGAGCAGTACTTC. It translates to CASVWSTGGNSYEQYF.

The V and J genes are TRBV19 and TRBJ1-5; perhaps TRBD1 as D (5 bases). Per the germline V gene, CDR1 is LNHDA and CDR2 is SQIVND (reference sequence). Deletions cut 8 bases from V and 5 bases from J, with 13 bases between. This CDR3 has 13 amino acids. CDR3 DNA sequence: TGTGCCAGTGAGACAGCAAAGGATCAGCCCCAGCATTTT. Its translation is CASETAKDQPQHF.

The count of this clone is one. The chain is built from TRBV5-1 and TRBJ2-5, with TRBD1 identical over 7 bases. The J segment lost 1 base and the V segment lost 6 bases, leaving 6 bases of the junction unmatched. The germline gives CDR1 SGHRS, CDR2 YFSETQ. This CDR3 comprises 14 residues. In nucleotides, the CDR3 is TGCGCCAGCACACCAGGGGGATCCCAAGAGACCCAGTACTTC. Translating gives CASTPGGSQETQYF.